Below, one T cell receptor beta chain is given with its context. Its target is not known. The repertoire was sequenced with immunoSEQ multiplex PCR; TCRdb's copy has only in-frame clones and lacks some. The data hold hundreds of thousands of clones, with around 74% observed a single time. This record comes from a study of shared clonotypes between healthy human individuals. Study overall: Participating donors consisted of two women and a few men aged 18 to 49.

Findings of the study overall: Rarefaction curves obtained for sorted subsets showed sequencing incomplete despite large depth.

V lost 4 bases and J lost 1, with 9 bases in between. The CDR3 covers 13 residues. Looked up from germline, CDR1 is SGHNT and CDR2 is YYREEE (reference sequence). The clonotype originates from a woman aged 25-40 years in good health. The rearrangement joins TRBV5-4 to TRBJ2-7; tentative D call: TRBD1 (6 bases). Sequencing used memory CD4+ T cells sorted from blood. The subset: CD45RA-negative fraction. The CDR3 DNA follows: TGTGCCAGCAGCCCACAGGGTTCCTACGAGCAGTACTTC. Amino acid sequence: CASSPQGSYEQYF.